This entry is about one T cell receptor (beta chain). A read error is possible here, since a much larger clone lies one base away. Germline V gene sequence: CDR1 SGHTA, CDR2 FQGNSA. The CDR3 has 12 residues. V was clipped by 5 bases and J by 12 bases; unmatched bases: 8. As to time point: newly diagnosed GD, antithyroid drugs for less than 3 months. RNA extracted from PBMCs served as the sequencing template. American Thyroid Association guidelines served as the basis for diagnosing Graves' disease. These data belong to a study of regulatory T cells in long-lasting Graves disease. The TCR beta library used iRepertoire HTBI primers with Arm-PCR amplification of CDR3. Using its own MiXCR run on the multiplex PCR reads, TCRdb lists one record per CDR3 protein. The sample has roughly 610,000 distinct CDR3 sequences; roughly a sixth are singletons. In addition, the sample was reused for a study of T cells in Graves' hyperthyroidism and ophthalmopathy.

The material was peripheral blood mononuclear cells (PBMCs), obtained at new diagnosis, from a patient treated with antithyroid drugs. The clonotype was recovered from a man in his late teens or twenties with Graves disease. V is TRBV7-2 and J is TRBJ2-3; 7 bases line up with TRBD2. The CDR3, as DNA: TGTGCCAGCAGCCAGGGACTACAAAACCAGTATTTT. Translating it yields CASSQGLQNQYF.